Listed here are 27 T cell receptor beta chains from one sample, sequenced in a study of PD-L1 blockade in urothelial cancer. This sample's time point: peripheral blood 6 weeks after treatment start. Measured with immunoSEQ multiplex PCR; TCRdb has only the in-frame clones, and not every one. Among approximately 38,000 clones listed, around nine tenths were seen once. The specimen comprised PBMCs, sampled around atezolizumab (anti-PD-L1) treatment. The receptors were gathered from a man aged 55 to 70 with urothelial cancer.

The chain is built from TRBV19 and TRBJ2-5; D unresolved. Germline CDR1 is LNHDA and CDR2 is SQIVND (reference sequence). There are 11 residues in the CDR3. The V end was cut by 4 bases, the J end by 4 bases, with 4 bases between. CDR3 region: CASSTGETQYF. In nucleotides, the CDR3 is TGTGCCAGTAGTACGGGAGAGACCCAGTACTTC. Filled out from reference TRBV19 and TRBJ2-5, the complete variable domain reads DGGITQSPKYLFRKEGQNVTLSCEQNLNHDAMYWYRQDPGQGLRLIYYSQIVNDFQKGDIAEGYSVSREKKESFPLTVTSAQKNPTAFYLCASSTGETQYFGPGTRLLVL.

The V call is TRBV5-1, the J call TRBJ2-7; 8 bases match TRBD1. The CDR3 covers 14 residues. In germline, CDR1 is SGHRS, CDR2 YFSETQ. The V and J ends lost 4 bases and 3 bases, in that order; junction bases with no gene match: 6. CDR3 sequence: CASSARDRNYEQYF. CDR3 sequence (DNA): TGCGCCAGCAGCGCCCGGGACAGGAACTACGAGCAGTACTTC.

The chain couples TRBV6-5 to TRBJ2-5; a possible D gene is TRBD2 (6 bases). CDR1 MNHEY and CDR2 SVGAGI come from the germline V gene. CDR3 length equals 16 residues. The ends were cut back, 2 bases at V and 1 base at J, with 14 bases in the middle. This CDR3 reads CASSYVAGGFQETQYF. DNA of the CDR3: TGTGCCAGCAGTTACGTGGCTGGGGGGTTCCAAGAGACCCAGTACTTC.

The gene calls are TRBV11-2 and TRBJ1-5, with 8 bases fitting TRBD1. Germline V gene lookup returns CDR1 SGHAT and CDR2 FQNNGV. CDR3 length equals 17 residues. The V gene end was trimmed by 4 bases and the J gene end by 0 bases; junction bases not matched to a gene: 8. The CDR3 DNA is TGTGCCAGCAGCTATGGACAGGGTTTGGTTAGCAATCAGCCCCAGCATTTT. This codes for CASSYGQGLVSNQPQHF.

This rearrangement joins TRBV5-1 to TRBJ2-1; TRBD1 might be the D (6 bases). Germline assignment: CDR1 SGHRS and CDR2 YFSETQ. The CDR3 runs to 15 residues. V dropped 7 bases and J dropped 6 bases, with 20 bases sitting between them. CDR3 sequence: CASALNSVGANEQFF. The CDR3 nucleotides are TGCGCCAGCGCACTCAACAGTGTGGGGGCCAATGAGCAGTTCTTC.

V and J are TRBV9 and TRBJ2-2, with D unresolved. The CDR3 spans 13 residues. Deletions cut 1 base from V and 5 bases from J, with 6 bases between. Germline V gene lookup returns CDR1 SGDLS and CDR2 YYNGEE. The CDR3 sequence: CASSVQATGELFF. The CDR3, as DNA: TGTGCCAGCAGCGTACAGGCGACCGGGGAGCTGTTTTTT.

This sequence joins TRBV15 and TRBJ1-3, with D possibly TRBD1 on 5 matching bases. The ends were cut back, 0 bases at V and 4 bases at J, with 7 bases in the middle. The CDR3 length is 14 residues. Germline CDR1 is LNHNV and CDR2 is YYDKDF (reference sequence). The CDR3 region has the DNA TGTGCCACCAGCAGAGATCGGGGGGGAAACACCATATATTTT. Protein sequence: CATSRDRGGNTIYF.

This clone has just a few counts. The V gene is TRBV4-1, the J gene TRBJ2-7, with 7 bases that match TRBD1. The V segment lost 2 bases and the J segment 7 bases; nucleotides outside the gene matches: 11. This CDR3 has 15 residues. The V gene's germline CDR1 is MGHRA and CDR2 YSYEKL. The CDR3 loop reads CASSQPDREHEEQYF. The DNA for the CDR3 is TGCGCCAGCAGCCAACCTGACAGGGAACATGAAGAGCAGTACTTC.

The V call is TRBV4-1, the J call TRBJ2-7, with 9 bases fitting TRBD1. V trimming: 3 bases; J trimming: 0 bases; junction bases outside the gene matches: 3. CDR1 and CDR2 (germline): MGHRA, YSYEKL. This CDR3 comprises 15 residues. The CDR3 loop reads CASSQGQGNSYEQYF. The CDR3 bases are TGCGCCAGCAGCCAGGGACAGGGAAACTCCTACGAGCAGTACTTC.

CDR3 DNA: TGCAGTGCTAGAGAGCGGGGTGAAGCTTTCTTT. Translating it yields CSARERGEAFF. The genes are TRBV20-1 and TRBJ1-1, with unresolved D. Germline CDR1 is DFQATT and CDR2 is SNEGSKA (reference sequence). Trimming stripped 0 bases from V and 7 bases from J, with 6 bases between. The CDR3 contains 11 residues.

The CDR3 region has the DNA TGTGCCAGCAGCTTGATAGGGGGACTAGCGGGGAGCCCTGAAAGGGAGACCCAGTACTTC. It encodes CASSLIGGLAGSPERETQYF. V is TRBV5-4 and J is TRBJ2-5, with 13 positions matching TRBD2. V lost 1 base to trimming and J lost 5 bases; unmatched junction nucleotides: 17. Germline V gene data show CDR1 as SGHNT and CDR2 as YYREEE (reference sequence). The CDR3 has 20 residues.

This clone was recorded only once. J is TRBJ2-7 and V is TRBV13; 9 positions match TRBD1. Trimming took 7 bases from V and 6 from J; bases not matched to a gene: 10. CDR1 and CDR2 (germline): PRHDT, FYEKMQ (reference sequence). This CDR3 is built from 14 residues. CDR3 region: CASTGGQGPSEQYF. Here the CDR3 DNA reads TGTGCCAGCACCGGGGGACAGGGTCCTTCCGAGCAGTACTTC.

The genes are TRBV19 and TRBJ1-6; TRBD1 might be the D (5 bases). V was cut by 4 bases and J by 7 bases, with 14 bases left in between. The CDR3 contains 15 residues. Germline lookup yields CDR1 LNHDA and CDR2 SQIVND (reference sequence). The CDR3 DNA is TGTGCCAGTAGTAAGGTTCAGGGAATGAATTCACCCCTCCACTTT. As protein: CASSKVQGMNSPLHF.

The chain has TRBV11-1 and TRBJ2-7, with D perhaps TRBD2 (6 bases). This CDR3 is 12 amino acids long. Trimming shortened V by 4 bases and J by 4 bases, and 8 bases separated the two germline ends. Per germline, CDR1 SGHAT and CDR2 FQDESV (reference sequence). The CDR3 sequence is CASSSGLYEQYF. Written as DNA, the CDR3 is TGTGCCAGCAGCTCGGGACTGTACGAGCAGTACTTC.

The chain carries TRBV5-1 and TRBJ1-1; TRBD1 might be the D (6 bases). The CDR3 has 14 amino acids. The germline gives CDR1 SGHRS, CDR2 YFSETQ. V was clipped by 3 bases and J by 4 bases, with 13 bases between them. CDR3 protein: CASSWQGRGTEAFF. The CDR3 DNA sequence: TGCGCCAGCAGCTGGCAGGGGAGGGGCACTGAAGCTTTCTTT. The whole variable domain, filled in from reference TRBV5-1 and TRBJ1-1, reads KAGVTQTPRYLIKTRGQQVTLSCSPISGHRSVSWYQQTPGQGLQFLFEYFSETQRNKGNFPGRFSGRQFSNSRSEMNVSTLELGDSALYLCASSWQGRGTEAFFGQGTRLTVV.

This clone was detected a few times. CDR3 coding DNA: TGTGCCAGCGGAGGGACTAGCGGGGGCCGGACGGACATTCAGTACTTC. This encodes CASGGTSGGRTDIQYF. The chain employs TRBV7-9 and TRBJ2-4; 14 bases map to TRBD2. Germline V lookup: CDR1 SEHNR, CDR2 FQNEAQ (reference sequence). The CDR3 is 16 amino acids. V trimming: 8 bases; J trimming: 8 bases; junction bases outside the gene matches: 11.

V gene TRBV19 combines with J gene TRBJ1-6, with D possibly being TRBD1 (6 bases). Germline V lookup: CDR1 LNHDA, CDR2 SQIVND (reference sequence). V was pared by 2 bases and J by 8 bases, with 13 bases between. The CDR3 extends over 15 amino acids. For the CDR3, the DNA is TGTGCCAGTAGTATACAGCGGCAGGGGTATTCACCCCTCCACTTT. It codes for CASSIQRQGYSPLHF.

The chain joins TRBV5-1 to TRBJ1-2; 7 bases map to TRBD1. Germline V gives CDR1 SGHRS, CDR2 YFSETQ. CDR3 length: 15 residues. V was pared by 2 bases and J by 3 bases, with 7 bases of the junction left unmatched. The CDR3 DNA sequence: TGCGCCAGCAGCTTATCCCAGGGGGATTACTATGGCTACACCTTC. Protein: CASSLSQGDYYGYTF.

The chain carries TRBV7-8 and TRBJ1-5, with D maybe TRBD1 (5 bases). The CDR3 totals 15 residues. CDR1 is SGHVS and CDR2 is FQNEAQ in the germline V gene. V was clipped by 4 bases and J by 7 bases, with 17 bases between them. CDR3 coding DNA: TGTGCCAGCAGCTCGAACGACGGCACAGGACAGCCCCAGCATTTT. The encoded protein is CASSSNDGTGQPQHF. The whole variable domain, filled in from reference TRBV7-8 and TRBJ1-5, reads GAGVSQSPRYKVAKRGQDVALRCDPISGHVSLFWYQQALGQGPEFLTYFQNEAQLDKSGLPSDRFFAERPEGSVSTLKIQRTQQEDSAVYLCASSSNDGTGQPQHFGDGTRLSIL.

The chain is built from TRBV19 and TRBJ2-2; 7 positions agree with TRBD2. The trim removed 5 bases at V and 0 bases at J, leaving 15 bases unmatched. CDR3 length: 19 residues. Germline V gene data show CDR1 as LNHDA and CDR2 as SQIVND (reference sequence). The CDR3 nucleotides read TGTGCCAGTAGTCGGGGGGTGCAAACAAGCCGCTCGAACACCGGGGAGCTGTTTTTT. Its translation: CASSRGVQTSRSNTGELFF.

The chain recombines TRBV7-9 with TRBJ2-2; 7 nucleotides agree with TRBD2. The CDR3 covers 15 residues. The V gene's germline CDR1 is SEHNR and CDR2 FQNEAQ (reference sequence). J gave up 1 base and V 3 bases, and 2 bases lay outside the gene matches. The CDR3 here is CASSLGGGNTGELFF. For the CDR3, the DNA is TGTGCCAGCAGCTTGGGCGGGGGGAACACCGGGGAGCTGTTTTTT.

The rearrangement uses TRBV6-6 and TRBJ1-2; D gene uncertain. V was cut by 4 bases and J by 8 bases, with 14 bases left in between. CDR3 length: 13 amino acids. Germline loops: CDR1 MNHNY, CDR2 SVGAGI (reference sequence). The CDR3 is CASSSRGGLGYTF. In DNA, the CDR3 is TGTGCCAGCAGTTCCCGGGGTGGGCTAGGCTACACCTTC.

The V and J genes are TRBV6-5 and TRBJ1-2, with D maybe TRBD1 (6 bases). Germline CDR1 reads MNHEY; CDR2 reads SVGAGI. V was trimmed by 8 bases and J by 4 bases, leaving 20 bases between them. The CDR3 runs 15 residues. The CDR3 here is CASQGLPPRTYGYTF. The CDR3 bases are TGTGCCAGCCAGGGGCTTCCCCCACGAACCTATGGCTACACCTTC.

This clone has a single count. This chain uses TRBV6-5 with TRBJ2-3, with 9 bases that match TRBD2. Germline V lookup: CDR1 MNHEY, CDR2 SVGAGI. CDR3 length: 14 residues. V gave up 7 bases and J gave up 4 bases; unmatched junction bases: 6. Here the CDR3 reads CASTVAGEADTQYF. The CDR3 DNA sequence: TGTGCCAGCACCGTAGCGGGAGAAGCAGATACGCAGTATTTT.

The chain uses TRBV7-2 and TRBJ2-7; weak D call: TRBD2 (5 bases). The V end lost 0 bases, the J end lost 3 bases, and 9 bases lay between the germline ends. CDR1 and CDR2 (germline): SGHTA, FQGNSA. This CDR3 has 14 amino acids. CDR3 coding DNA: TGTGCCAGCAGCTTAGCCGGGGTGAACTACGAGCAGTACTTC. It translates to CASSLAGVNYEQYF.

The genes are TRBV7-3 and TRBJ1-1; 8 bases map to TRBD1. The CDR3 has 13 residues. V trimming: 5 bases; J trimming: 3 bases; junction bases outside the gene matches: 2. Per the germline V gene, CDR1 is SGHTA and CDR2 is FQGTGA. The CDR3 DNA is TGTGCCAGCAGCGGACAGGGCTACACTGAAGCTTTCTTT. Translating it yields CASSGQGYTEAFF.

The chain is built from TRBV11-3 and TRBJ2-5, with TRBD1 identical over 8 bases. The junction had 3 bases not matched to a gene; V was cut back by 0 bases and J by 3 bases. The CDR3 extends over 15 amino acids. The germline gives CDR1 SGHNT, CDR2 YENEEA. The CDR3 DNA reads TGTGCCAGCAGCTTAGATTCGACAGGGGAAGAGACCCAGTACTTC. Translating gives CASSLDSTGEETQYF.